The rows below give T cell receptor beta chains drawn from one sample of a study of blood T cell repertoires in COVID-19. Assay: immunoSEQ multiplex PCR; the TCRdb copy retains only in-frame clones and omits some. Of roughly 250,000 clones listed, 70% to 90% are singletons. Input material: PBMCs or T cells enriched from blood (not recorded which). The receptors derive from a woman aged 30 to 39 who had recovered from COVID-19. Both conserved end residues are part of each CDR3. D genes are given only for firm matches.

V	J	D	DNA	CDR3
TRBV12-3/TRBV12-4	TRBJ1-5	NA	TGTGCCAGCAGTTTCGGGGGGGCGAAGCCCCAGCATTTT	CASSFGGAKPQHF
TRBV21-1	TRBJ1-1	NA	TGTGCCGGGAAGACAGGGAACACTGAAGCTTTCTTT	CAGKTGNTEAFF
TRBV19	TRBJ1-1	NA	TGTGCCAGTAGTATAGGTGTAAACACTGAAGCTTTCTTT	CASSIGVNTEAFF
TRBV28	TRBJ2-3	TRBD2	TGTGCCAGCAGTTTATCAGGTCGGGCGGGGGGACCCACAGATACGCAGTATTTT	CASSLSGRAGGPTDTQYF
TRBV6-5	TRBJ2-7	TRBD1	TGTGCCAGCAGATCAGGGGGCGGTGACTACGAGCAGTACTTC	CASRSGGGDYEQYF
TRBV28	TRBJ2-5	TRBD1	TGTGCCAGCAGTCCGCTGGACAGGGGGGATGAGACCCAGTACTTC	CASSPLDRGDETQYF
TRBV2	TRBJ1-2	NA	TGTGCCAGCAGTGATGGGGGGACCCCAAGACATGGCTACACCTTC	CASSDGGTPRHGYTF
TRBV5-1	TRBJ2-1	NA	TGCGCCAGCAGACCGGGAGAACGGCCTGTGGAGTTCTTC	CASRPGERPVEFF
TRBV2	TRBJ1-5	NA	TGTGCCAGCAACAGGGATAGCAATCAGCCCCAGCATTTT	CASNRDSNQPQHF
TRBV6-5	TRBJ2-3	NA	TGTGCCAGCAAGGGAGGCGATACGCAGTATTTT	CASKGGDTQYF
TRBV28	TRBJ2-7	NA	TGTGCCAGCATCACAAGGTGGGGTGGGGACACCCTCTACGAGCAGTACTTC	CASITRWGGDTLYEQYF
TRBV7-9	TRBJ1-1	NA	TGTGCCAGCAGCTTAGGGGCAGGCTCCTTGAACACTGAAGCTTTCTTT	CASSLGAGSLNTEAFF
TRBV10-3	TRBJ2-4	NA	TGTGCCATCAGTGAGACGTTATCAGGGGGGACGGGCATTCAGTACTTC	CAISETLSGGTGIQYF
TRBV2	TRBJ2-3	NA	TGTGCCAGCATGGGTTATAGCGCCAACACAGATACGCAGTATTTT	CASMGYSANTDTQYF
TRBV28	TRBJ2-7	NA	TGTGCCAGCAGTTTTTTTTCAGGGATCTACGAGCAGTACTTC	CASSFFSGIYEQYF
TRBV27	TRBJ1-2	TRBD1	TGTGCCAGCAGTTTAGTAGGGGGCCGGTATGGCTACACCTTC	CASSLVGGRYGYTF